This T cell receptor (beta chain) was identified during a study of cytomegalovirus exposure and HLA in healthy donors. The ends were cut back, 3 bases at V and 1 base at J, with 12 bases in the middle. The germline V gene encodes CDR1 MDHEN and CDR2 SYDVKM. The CDR3 spans 15 residues. Produced via immunoSEQ multiplex PCR; TCRdb's table is partial and in-frame only. The sample consists of some 130,000 clones, 89% of them appearing once. Donors came from a validation cohort of about 110 subjects, distinct from the first 666-subject cohort. The origin of this receptor is a woman aged 18-29 years in good health and CMV-seronegative. The chain links TRBV28 to TRBJ1-1, with a tentative D call TRBD1 (5 bases). Specimen: PBMCs. The CDR3 DNA follows: TGTGCCAGCAGTTTTGGGGGGTTCGGGAACACTGAAGCTTTCTTT. This gives the protein CASSFGGFGNTEAFF.